These 30 T cell receptor beta chains were sequenced from one sample in a study of cytomegalovirus exposure and HLA in healthy donors. The PCR had 60 Vbeta and 13 Jbeta primers. Produced via immunoSEQ multiplex PCR; TCRdb's table is partial and in-frame only. The repertoire has over 120,000 clones, roughly 71% of them found once; the top ten carry more than 6.5%. The source material was PBMCs. Receptors were obtained from a man under 40 in good health and CMV-seronegative.

V and J are TRBV9 and TRBJ1-3, with 9 bases identical to TRBD1. V gave up 2 bases and J gave up 7 bases; unmatched junction bases: 7. Looked up from germline, CDR1 is SGDLS and CDR2 is YYNGEE. This CDR3 region has 15 residues. The CDR3 protein is CASSVGGQGGNTIYF. Written as DNA, the CDR3 is TGTGCCAGCAGCGTGGGGGGACAGGGTGGGAACACCATATATTTT.

V is TRBV9 and J is TRBJ2-7; D perhaps matches TRBD1 (6 bases). The V and J ends lost 4 bases and 3 bases respectively, with 17 bases between them. Per the germline V gene, CDR1 is SGDLS and CDR2 is YYNGEE. The CDR3 extends over 15 amino acids. The CDR3 nucleotides read TGTGCCAGCAGCCTTGGACGGGCCAGGGGCTACGAGCAGTACTTC. It codes for CASSLGRARGYEQYF.

The chain has TRBV5-1 and TRBJ1-1; tentatively, D is TRBD1 (5 bases). V shed 1 base and J shed 1 base, with 11 bases lying between them. Germline CDR1 SGHRS, CDR2 YFSETQ. The CDR3 covers 15 residues. The CDR3, as DNA: TGCGCCAGCAGCTTGATAGGAGGGGCGAACACTGAAGCTTTCTTT. This gives the protein CASSLIGGANTEAFF.

This clone is a singleton in its sample. The V and J genes are TRBV9 and TRBJ2-7; 14 bases agree with TRBD2. Germline lookup yields CDR1 SGDLS and CDR2 YYNGEE. This CDR3 has 17 residues. V was pared by 4 bases and J by 3 bases, with 9 bases of the junction left unmatched. CDR3 region: CASSPRTSGRSSYEQYF. The CDR3 region has the DNA TGTGCCAGCAGCCCTCGGACTAGCGGGAGGTCGAGCTACGAGCAGTACTTC.

The V gene is TRBV11-3, the J gene TRBJ1-3; a possible D gene is TRBD1 (6 bases). Germline V gives CDR1 SGHNT, CDR2 YENEEA. The germline V and J ends were trimmed by 5 bases and 4 bases, with 6 bases remaining between them. CDR3 length: 12 residues. CDR3 coding DNA: TGTGCCAGCAGCGGGACAGGAAACACCATATATTTT. This translates into CASSGTGNTIYF.

This clone was counted between two and nine times. V and J are TRBV28 and TRBJ2-7; weak D call: TRBD2 (7 bases). This CDR3 spans 15 amino acids. V gave up 9 bases and J gave up 0 bases, with 18 bases separating them. The germline V gene encodes CDR1 MDHEN and CDR2 SYDVKM. CDR3 sequence: CASTTGGQPSYEQYF. The CDR3 region has the DNA TGTGCCAGTACTACCGGGGGGCAACCCTCCTACGAGCAGTACTTC.

The rearrangement joins TRBV18 to TRBJ2-7; TRBD2 matches 11 bases. Germline CDR1 is KGHSH and CDR2 is LQKENI. J gave up 5 bases and V 2 bases, and 5 bases lay outside the gene matches. The CDR3 is made up of 15 amino acids. The CDR3 DNA sequence: TGTGCCAGCTCACCAATCGCTAGCGGGAGGAACGAGCAGTACTTC. Encoded protein: CASSPIASGRNEQYF.

This clone was recorded only once. The chain couples TRBV28 to TRBJ1-1, with D possibly TRBD1 on 6 matching bases. This CDR3 is built from 15 residues. Germline CDR1 and CDR2: MDHEN and SYDVKM. Deletions cut 3 bases from V and 4 bases from J, with 15 bases between. This chain's CDR3 is CASSLTGTLGTEAFF. As DNA, the CDR3 is TGTGCCAGCAGTTTGACAGGCACGCTGGGCACTGAAGCTTTCTTT.

V and J are TRBV28 and TRBJ1-1; D not certain. V lost 7 bases and J lost 0, with 6 bases in between. The CDR3 has 12 residues. Germline lookup yields CDR1 MDHEN and CDR2 SYDVKM. CDR3 sequence: CASKQVNTEAFF. The CDR3 nucleotides are TGTGCCAGCAAGCAGGTGAACACTGAAGCTTTCTTT.

The chain employs TRBV2 and TRBJ1-1, with TRBD1 matching over 7 bases. CDR1 SNHLY and CDR2 FYNNEI come from the germline V gene. The CDR3 covers 13 residues. Germline trimming cut 10 bases from V and 1 base from J; bases unmatched to any gene: 6. CDR3 sequence: CATEDRANTEAFF. The CDR3 coding sequence is TGTGCCACCGAAGACAGGGCGAACACTGAAGCTTTCTTT.

The V gene is TRBV2, the J gene TRBJ2-2; 7 bases agree with TRBD2. Germline trimming cut 5 bases from V and 8 bases from J; bases unmatched to any gene: 2. CDR3 size: 12 residues. Looked up from germline, CDR1 is SNHLY and CDR2 is FYNNEI. The CDR3 here is CASSRGGGELFF. CDR3 nucleotide sequence: TGTGCCAGCAGTAGGGGAGGGGGGGAGCTGTTTTTT.

This clone was detected once. V gene TRBV18 combines with J gene TRBJ1-1; no reliable D call. The CDR3 contains 15 residues. Germline loops: CDR1 KGHSH, CDR2 LQKENI. V was clipped by 2 bases and J by 0 bases, with 10 bases between them. CDR3 in amino acids: CASSPKAGMNTEAFF. The CDR3 coding sequence is TGTGCCAGCTCACCAAAGGCGGGAATGAACACTGAAGCTTTCTTT.

The chain is built from TRBV18 and TRBJ2-7; TRBD2 matches 8 bases. CDR3 length equals 14 residues. Germline CDR1 is KGHSH and CDR2 is LQKENI. V lost 2 bases, J lost 4 bases, and 4 bases stayed unmatched. For the CDR3, the DNA is TGTGCCAGCTCACCAACGGGAGGGCCGTACGAGCAGTACTTC. The encoded protein is CASSPTGGPYEQYF. Full variable domain (missing parts from reference TRBV18 and TRBJ2-7): NAGVMQNPRHLVRRRGQEARLRCSPMKGHSHVYWYRQLPEEGLKFMVYLQKENIIDESGMPKERFSAEFPKEGPSILRIQQVVRGDSAAYFCASSPTGGPYEQYFGPGTRLTVT.

This chain uses TRBV19 with TRBJ1-2; no clear D gene. The CDR3 is 15 amino acids. Germline-derived CDR1 and CDR2 are LNHDA and SQIVND (reference sequence). Trimming took 7 bases from V and 1 from J, leaving 16 bases between them. CDR3 DNA sequence: TGTGCCAGTACCCCCCATGCTACCTTTAACTATGGCTACACCTTC. This codes for CASTPHATFNYGYTF. Full variable domain (missing parts from reference TRBV19 and TRBJ1-2): DGGITQSPKYLFRKEGQNVTLSCEQNLNHDAMYWYRQDPGQGLRLIYYSQIVNDFQKGDIAEGYSVSREKKESFPLTVTSAQKNPTAFYLCASTPHATFNYGYTFGSGTRLTVV.

Of note for this clone: Without the conserved terminal phenylalanine or tryptophan, this CDR3 likely stems from a read error. The V and J genes are TRBV27 and TRBJ1-6, with D perhaps TRBD1 (5 bases). V was shortened by 5 bases and J by 6 bases, with 11 bases between the two germline ends. The CDR3 has 14 amino acids. CDR1 and CDR2 from the germline V gene are MNHEY and SMNVEV (reference sequence). CDR3 amino acids: CASSMGRGNSPLHL. The DNA of the CDR3 is TGTGCCAGCAGTATGGGGAGGGGTAATTCACCCCTCCACCTT.

The CDR3 reads CASSRTAERYNEQFF. CDR3 sequence (DNA): TGTGCCAGCAGCCGGACAGCTGAACGTTACAATGAGCAGTTCTTC. The chain links TRBV6-5 to TRBJ2-1; possible D gene TRBD1, 6 bases. The CDR3 spans 15 residues. The ends were cut back, 6 bases at V and 4 bases at J, with 16 bases in the middle. Germline V gene lookup returns CDR1 MNHEY and CDR2 SVGAGI.

CDR3 DNA: TGTGCCAGTAGTATAGACGGCCGTCGGGTCTACGAGCAGTACTTC. Its translation is CASSIDGRRVYEQYF. The rearrangement links TRBV19 to TRBJ2-7, with D hard to call. CDR1 and CDR2 (germline): LNHDA, SQIVND (reference sequence). This CDR3 spans 15 amino acids. V gave up 0 bases and J gave up 3 bases, with 12 bases separating them.

The DNA of the CDR3 is TGTGCCAGCAGCGCCATCTTAGAGACTGGTGGCTACACCTTC. As protein: CASSAILETGGYTF. The V and J genes are TRBV6-5 and TRBJ1-2; the D is unclear. The CDR3 is made up of 14 amino acids. Germline loops: CDR1 MNHEY, CDR2 SVGAGI. With 6 bases removed from V and 7 bases from J, the gap between germline ends came to 18 bases.

J is TRBJ2-5 and V is TRBV2; D is uncertain. V was shortened by 3 bases and J by 5 bases, with 10 bases between the two germline ends. CDR1 and CDR2 from the germline V gene are SNHLY and FYNNEI. The CDR3 sequence is 13 residues long. CDR3 bases: TGTGCCAGCAGTGAGGGCTCCTGGGAGACCCAGTACTTC. It specifies CASSEGSWETQYF. Filled out from reference TRBV2 and TRBJ2-5, the complete variable domain reads EPEVTQTPSHQVTQMGQEVILRCVPISNHLYFYWYRQILGQKVEFLVSFYNNEISEKSEIFDDQFSVERPDGSNFTLKIRSTKLEDSAMYFCASSEGSWETQYFGPGTRLLVL.

The chain carries TRBV19 and TRBJ2-7, with 8 positions matching TRBD1. CDR3 length: 14 amino acids. V shed 4 bases, J shed 2 bases, and the junction held 4 bases outside the gene matches. Germline V CDR1 and CDR2: LNHDA, SQIVND (reference sequence). In DNA, the CDR3 is TGTGCCAGTAGTACGGAGACAGGGGCCTACGAGCAGTACTTC. Its translation is CASSTETGAYEQYF. The full variable domain, its missing parts supplied by reference TRBV19 and TRBJ2-7, is DGGITQSPKYLFRKEGQNVTLSCEQNLNHDAMYWYRQDPGQGLRLIYYSQIVNDFQKGDIAEGYSVSREKKESFPLTVTSAQKNPTAFYLCASSTETGAYEQYFGPGTRLTVT.

The rearrangement uses TRBV5-1 and TRBJ2-3; 13 bases are shared with TRBD2. Germline CDR1 reads SGHRS; CDR2 reads YFSETQ. Trimming at V came to 2 bases and at J to 5 bases, leaving 11 bases not matched to a gene. There are 18 residues in the CDR3. CDR3 residues: CASSFAAELAGGKDTQYF. The CDR3 DNA is TGCGCCAGCAGCTTCGCGGCGGAACTAGCGGGGGGGAAAGATACGCAGTATTTT.

This CDR3 is CASSVGGGYGYTF. The CDR3 nucleotides read TGTGCCAGCAGTGTAGGGGGCGGTTATGGCTACACCTTC. This rearrangement joins TRBV25-1 to TRBJ1-2; 7 bases map to TRBD1. This CDR3 is built from 13 residues. The trim removed 4 bases at V and 5 bases at J, leaving 4 bases unmatched. Germline V gene lookup returns CDR1 MGHDK and CDR2 SYGVNS.

Note on this clone: This CDR3 is also generated by other DNA sequences in the sample. The CDR3 protein is CASSPIRQANEKLFF. CDR3 sequence (DNA): TGTGCCAGCTCACCAATTCGACAGGCTAATGAAAAACTGTTTTTT. This chain uses TRBV18 with TRBJ1-4; maybe TRBD1 (6 bases). The CDR3 is 15 amino acids. Trimming took off 2 bases at V and 3 bases at J, with 10 bases between the two ends. Germline V CDR1 and CDR2: KGHSH, LQKENI. The complete variable domain, with remaining parts taken from reference TRBV18 and TRBJ1-4, reads NAGVMQNPRHLVRRRGQEARLRCSPMKGHSHVYWYRQLPEEGLKFMVYLQKENIIDESGMPKERFSAEFPKEGPSILRIQQVVRGDSAAYFCASSPIRQANEKLFFGSGTQLSVL.

The V call is TRBV10-3, the J call TRBJ2-5; 7 nucleotides line up with TRBD2. CDR3 length: 15 residues. V lost 3 bases, J lost 7 bases, and 11 bases stayed unmatched. In germline, CDR1 is ENHRY, CDR2 SYGVKD. CDR3 sequence: CAISDGAGRPWTQYF. The CDR3 nucleotides are TGTGCCATCAGTGACGGAGCGGGGCGCCCTTGGACCCAGTACTTC.

V gene TRBV7-3 combines with J gene TRBJ1-1; D is possibly TRBD1 (6 bases). The V end lost 5 bases, the J end lost 0 bases, and 7 bases lay between the germline ends. The CDR3 sequence is 13 residues long. The V gene's germline CDR1 is SGHTA and CDR2 FQGTGA. The CDR3 reads CASSDRMNTEAFF. CDR3 sequence (DNA): TGTGCCAGCAGCGACAGGATGAACACTGAAGCTTTCTTT. The complete variable domain, with remaining parts taken from reference TRBV7-3 and TRBJ1-1, reads GAGVSQTPSNKVTEKGKYVELRCDPISGHTALYWYRQSLGQGPEFLIYFQGTGAADDSGLPNDRFFAVRPEGSVSTLKIQRTERGDSAVYLCASSDRMNTEAFFGQGTRLTVV.

This chain joins TRBV2 and TRBJ2-3; 9 positions match TRBD2. CDR3 size: 14 residues. Germline V gene sequence: CDR1 SNHLY, CDR2 FYNNEI. The V gene end was trimmed by 6 bases and the J gene end by 3 bases; junction bases not matched to a gene: 4. The CDR3 sequence: CASRPGLATDTQYF. CDR3 bases: TGTGCCAGCAGACCGGGACTAGCTACAGATACGCAGTATTTT.

V gene TRBV10-3 combines with J gene TRBJ2-1; 8 bases are a match to TRBD1. V was clipped by 2 bases and J by 7 bases; unmatched bases: 10. Germline values: CDR1 ENHRY, CDR2 SYGVKD. The CDR3 is made up of 16 amino acids. The CDR3 protein is CAISEPRTGTGNEQFF. The CDR3 DNA follows: TGTGCCATCAGTGAGCCAAGGACAGGGACGGGAAATGAGCAGTTCTTC.

The chain couples TRBV2 to TRBJ1-5; D is ambiguous. V lost 7 bases and J lost 4, with 8 bases in between. Germline-derived CDR1 and CDR2 are SNHLY and FYNNEI. The CDR3 sequence is 12 residues long. In DNA form, the CDR3 reads TGTGCCAGCAAAGGGAGAAATCAGCCCCAGCATTTT. It is translated as CASKGRNQPQHF.

The rearrangement joins TRBV7-3 to TRBJ2-5; 16 positions match TRBD2. The CDR3 is 17 residues long. After removal of 5 bases from V and 4 bases from J, the junction contained 7 bases not matched to a gene. Per germline, CDR1 SGHTA and CDR2 FQGTGA. The CDR3 DNA follows: TGTGCCAGCAGCCGGACGGGGACTAGCGGGGGGGCAGAGACCCAGTACTTC. This encodes CASSRTGTSGGAETQYF.

This clone was detected a few times. V and J are TRBV27 and TRBJ2-3, with 12 bases matching TRBD2. The ends lost 5 bases at V and 0 bases at J; junction bases unmatched: 9. CDR1 is MNHEY, CDR2 SMNVEV, per germline (reference sequence). CDR3 length: 18 residues. The DNA for the CDR3 is TGTGCCAGCAGTATAACGCGGACTAGCGGGATGAGCACAGATACGCAGTATTTT. This encodes CASSITRTSGMSTDTQYF.